The present entry profiles one T cell receptor (beta chain) with its context. This entry comes from a study of blood T cell repertoires in COVID-19. About the study: The samples span acute and convalescent COVID-19 from the United States, Italy and Spain.

This CDR3 region has 14 residues. Trimming cost V 2 bases and J 9 bases, with 16 bases left between them. CDR1 is MNHEY and CDR2 is SVGAGI in the germline V gene. Libraries were prepared by immunoSEQ multiplex PCR; TCRdb keeps only in-frame clonotypes and omits some of them. The sample holds approximately 280,000 clones, roughly 91% seen once. Material for sequencing was peripheral blood. The V gene is TRBV6-5, the J gene TRBJ1-2, with a possible D match to TRBD1 (5 bases). This clonotype was obtained from a man in his forties or fifties with acute or convalescent COVID-19. CDR3 DNA sequence: TGTGCCAGCAGTTACCTTAGGGGTGGTGATAGCTACACCTTC. It yields the protein CASSYLRGGDSYTF.